The 21 T cell receptor beta chains below all came from one sample that was sequenced in a study of Graves' ophthalmopathy and Graves' hyperthyroidism. Investigators amplified TCR beta CDR3 regions from RNA transcripts. First-round RT-PCR used HTBI primers; second-round multiplex PCR followed. MiXCR, run by TCRdb on the multiplex PCR reads, gives a single entry per CDR3 protein. The sample records about 620,000 distinct CDR3 sequences, roughly 20% being singletons. Material: peripheral blood. These receptors all come from a woman between 18 and 30 years old with stable Graves' hyperthyroidism. Some clones in this sample may be carry-over from other donors' samples.

The rearrangement joins TRBV28 to TRBJ1-5; a weak D match, TRBD1 (5 bases). The V end lost 4 bases, the J end lost 0 bases, and 19 bases lay between the germline ends. Germline CDR1 is MDHEN and CDR2 is SYDVKM. The CDR3 is made up of 18 amino acids. The CDR3 protein is CASSSPPFRTYSNQPQHF. CDR3 bases: TGTGCCAGCAGTTCCCCACCTTTTCGGACATATAGCAATCAGCCCCAGCATTTT.

The chain uses TRBV29-1 and TRBJ2-4; TRBD2 aligns across 13 bases. The V gene's germline CDR1 is SQVTM and CDR2 ANQGSEA. CDR3 length: 15 residues. V was pared by 2 bases and J by 8 bases, with 6 bases of the junction left unmatched. The CDR3: CSVESTSGGRDIQYF. CDR3 nucleotides: TGCAGCGTTGAATCGACTAGCGGGGGGAGGGACATTCAGTACTTC.

The sample holds many counts of this clonotype. V gene TRBV18 combines with J gene TRBJ1-1; D might be TRBD1 (6 bases). This CDR3 region has 16 residues. V lost 3 bases and J lost 1, with 15 bases in between. Per the germline V gene, CDR1 is KGHSH and CDR2 is LQKENI. In DNA form, the CDR3 reads TGTGCCAGCTCACCGGTACAGGGTCAGGGGAACACTGAAGCTTTCTTT. Amino acids: CASSPVQGQGNTEAFF.

This clonotype was seen repeatedly, ten times or more. J is TRBJ1-2 and V is TRBV19; D gene unclear. Deletions cut 5 bases from V and 6 bases from J, with 13 bases between. Germline V gives CDR1 LNHDA, CDR2 SQIVND (reference sequence). This CDR3 spans 13 amino acids. CDR3 sequence (DNA): TGTGCCAGTAGTTACAGCGCTTTAGATGGCTACACCTTC. Its protein is CASSYSALDGYTF.

On this clonotype: This sequence may be a read error, since a much larger clone differs from it by one base. The final CDR3 position lacks the conserved phenylalanine or tryptophan, pointing to a likely read error. This chain joins TRBV29-1 and TRBJ1-2; the D gene is possibly TRBD1 (5 bases). Germline V lookup: CDR1 SQVTM, CDR2 ANQGSEA. The CDR3 consists of 15 residues. Trimming cost V 0 bases and J 2 bases, with 13 bases left between them. The CDR3 here is CSVEDGEGTNYGYTL. The CDR3 DNA reads as TGCAGCGTTGAAGACGGTGAAGGGACCAACTATGGCTACACCCTC.

Notes on this clonotype: A read error may produce the germline difference seen at one junction end. The CDR3 loop reads CASRLGQGLDETQYF. CDR3 sequence (DNA): TGTGCCAGCAGATTAGGACAGGGTTTGGACGAGACCCAGTACTTC. This sequence joins TRBV12-3 or TRBV12-4 and TRBJ2-5; 8 positions agree with TRBD1. CDR3 size: 15 residues.

This clonotype was detected many times. The V gene is TRBV14, the J gene TRBJ1-2; no clear D. V was trimmed by 8 bases and J by 5 bases, leaving 15 bases between them. This CDR3 spans 13 amino acids. From germline, CDR1 is SGHDN and CDR2 FVKESK. The CDR3 here is CASAQDSGYGYTF. The CDR3 region has the DNA TGTGCCAGCGCCCAGGACTCTGGGTATGGCTACACCTTC.

This clonotype has ten or more counts. The V call is TRBV10-3, the J call TRBJ1-3, with 7 bases aligning to TRBD1. The CDR3 consists of 14 residues. The junction had 8 bases not matched to a gene; V was cut back by 10 bases and J by 2 bases. In germline, CDR1 is ENHRY, CDR2 SYGVKD. CDR3 coding DNA: TGTGCCACCGCGACAGGGCTCACTGGAAACACCATATATTTT. The encoded protein is CATATGLTGNTIYF.

This clonotype was seen many times. This chain connects TRBV15 to TRBJ1-2; 8 bases map to TRBD1. This CDR3 has 13 amino acids. Germline V gene data show CDR1 as LNHNV and CDR2 as YYDKDF (reference sequence). The V gene end was trimmed by 1 base and the J gene end by 8 bases; junction bases not matched to a gene: 3. CDR3 coding DNA: TGTGCCACCAGCAGAGGGGCAGGGGGCGGCTACACCTTC. Its translation is CATSRGAGGGYTF.

This clonotype has at least ten counts. The chain uses TRBV12-3 or TRBV12-4 and TRBJ2-7; TRBD1 or TRBD2 may be the D gene (5 bases each). This CDR3 is built from 14 residues. Trimming shortened V by 8 bases and J by 1 base, and 15 bases separated the two germline ends. This CDR3 is CASGTQGPSYEQYF. The DNA for the CDR3 is TGTGCCAGCGGAACCCAGGGACCGTCCTACGAGCAGTACTTC.

In this sample, this clonotype turned up a few times. The chain links TRBV4-1 to TRBJ2-5, with D perhaps TRBD2 (5 bases). V gave up 4 bases and J gave up 3 bases, with 15 bases separating them. CDR1 and CDR2 from the germline V gene are MGHRA and YSYEKL. This CDR3 is built from 15 residues. The CDR3 region has the DNA TGCGCCAGCAGCCCTAGGAGGATTGCCGAAGAGACCCAGTACTTC. Protein: CASSPRRIAEETQYF.

This clonotype was detected ten times or more. The rearrangement joins TRBV30 to TRBJ1-2; the D is unclear. Trimming removed 0 bases from V and 5 bases from J, with 13 bases in between. The CDR3 covers 14 residues. Germline V gene data show CDR1 as GTSNPN and CDR2 as SVGIG (reference sequence). CDR3 sequence reads: CAWSVRSLGYGYTF. CDR3 coding DNA: TGTGCCTGGAGTGTACGCAGCTTAGGATATGGCTACACCTTC.

There are a few counts of this clonotype. The CDR3 DNA reads as TGTGCCAGCACCTCAACGCAAGAGACCCAGTACTTC. Its translation: CASTSTQETQYF. V is TRBV12-3 or TRBV12-4 and J is TRBJ2-5; D uncertain. V was cut by 7 bases and J by 2 bases, with 8 bases left in between. The CDR3 is made up of 12 amino acids.

This clonotype has at least ten counts. The CDR3 nucleotides read TGCGCCAGCAGCATAACCTCAGGGGGCAGGGAGACCCAGTACTTC. Amino acid sequence: CASSITSGGRETQYF. The rearrangement joins TRBV5-1 to TRBJ2-5, with 8 bases that match TRBD1. The germline V gene encodes CDR1 SGHRS and CDR2 YFSETQ. CDR3 length: 15 amino acids. The ends lost 4 bases at V and 5 bases at J; junction bases unmatched: 10.

Many counts were recorded for this clonotype. The rearrangement joins TRBV2 to TRBJ1-1; 9 nucleotides match TRBD1. V was pared by 4 bases and J by 4 bases, with 7 bases of the junction left unmatched. The germline gives CDR1 SNHLY, CDR2 FYNNEI. This CDR3 comprises 15 residues. The CDR3, as DNA: TGTGCCAGCAGTGGACAGGGGGGAGGTGGCACTGAAGCTTTCTTT. Amino acids: CASSGQGGGGTEAFF. Full variable domain (rest looked up from reference TRBV2 and TRBJ1-1): EPEVTQTPSHQVTQMGQEVILRCVPISNHLYFYWYRQILGQKVEFLVSFYNNEISEKSEIFDDQFSVERPDGSNFTLKIRSTKLEDSAMYFCASSGQGGGGTEAFFGQGTRLTVV.

This clonotype was picked up many times. This chain uses TRBV30 with TRBJ1-5; D gene ambiguous. The CDR3 extends over 15 amino acids. Per germline, CDR1 GTSNPN and CDR2 SVGIG (reference sequence). Trimming shortened V by 4 bases and J by 0 bases, and 13 bases separated the two germline ends. This CDR3 is CAWNVGGHSNQPQHF. The CDR3 coding sequence is TGTGCCTGGAATGTAGGAGGGCATAGCAATCAGCCCCAGCATTTT.

At least ten counts were recorded for this clonotype. A junction boundary mismatches the germline segment, possibly from a read error. The V and J genes are TRBV28 and TRBJ2-7; TRBD1 matches 8 bases. This CDR3 contains 15 residues. Per germline, CDR1 MDHEN and CDR2 SYDVKM. The CDR3 nucleotides read TGTGCCGGCAGTTTAATGGGACAGGCGGCATACGAGCAGTACTTC. This gives the protein CAGSLMGQAAYEQYF.

The table lists this clonotype with many counts. The CDR3, as DNA: TGCAGTGCTACCTACCAGGGTAGCAATCAGCCCCAGCATTTT. Protein sequence: CSATYQGSNQPQHF. The genes are TRBV20-1 and TRBJ1-5; a weak D match, TRBD1 (5 bases). Germline CDR1 reads DFQATT; CDR2 reads SNEGSKA (reference sequence). The V end lost 4 bases, the J end lost 0 bases, and 10 bases lay between the germline ends. The CDR3 extends over 14 amino acids.

This clonotype was found many times. The chain has TRBV6-1 and TRBJ2-7, with 8 bases identical to TRBD1. Unmatched junction bases numbered 6, after V lost 8 bases and J lost 0 bases. Germline lookup yields CDR1 MNHNS and CDR2 SASEGT. CDR3 size: 14 residues. The CDR3 spells CASGRTGSSYEQYF. In DNA, the CDR3 is TGTGCCAGCGGGAGGACAGGGAGCTCCTACGAGCAGTACTTC.

This clonotype showed up many times. V gene TRBV29-1 combines with J gene TRBJ2-5; 7 bases map to TRBD1. The germline V gene has CDR1 SQVTM and CDR2 ANQGSEA. This CDR3 comprises 13 residues. Unmatched junction bases numbered 6, after V lost 6 bases and J lost 2 bases. The DNA of the CDR3 is TGCAGCGTGGAGACAGGGCGACAAGAGACCCAGTACTTC. It specifies CSVETGRQETQYF.

This clonotype was seen more than once but under ten times. The rearrangement joins TRBV15 to TRBJ2-7, with TRBD1 as a possible D gene (5 bases). CDR1 is LNHNV and CDR2 is YYDKDF in the germline V gene (reference sequence). The germline V and J ends were trimmed by 1 base and 1 base, with 17 bases remaining between them. The CDR3 is 17 amino acids. The chain's CDR3 is CATSRGGRPDKSYEQYF. In DNA form, the CDR3 reads TGTGCCACCAGCAGAGGGGGAAGACCGGACAAGTCCTACGAGCAGTACTTC.